A selection of T cell receptor beta chains follows, all from one sample in a study of cytotoxic CD8 clonotypes in ibrutinib-treated CLL. This table comes from immunoSEQ multiplex PCR, and its TCRdb copy is limited to in-frame clones, with some not included. Counted here are some 200,000 clones, 65% to 80% occurring once; the ten biggest clones make up about 6.2%. Source: PBMCs, taken after 12 months of ibrutinib treatment. The receptor source for this set is a human donor with chronic lymphocytic leukemia. Each CDR3 is given with its conserved first and last residue. A D gene is named only where the DNA matches it firmly. Size tells how often a clone was seen (once, few, many) or the class of an expanded clone, and some rows leave it out.

d_gene: -
abundance: -
v_gene: TRBV5-1
j_gene: TRBJ1-1
CDR3aa: CASSLVIGTEAFF
CDR3nt: TGCGCCAGCAGCTTGGTGATTGGGACTGAAGCTTTCTTT

d_gene: TRBD2
abundance: -
v_gene: TRBV15
j_gene: TRBJ2-1
CDR3aa: CATRGLAESSYNEQFF
CDR3nt: TGTGCCACCAGGGGACTAGCGGAGAGCTCCTACAATGAGCAGTTCTTC

d_gene: -
abundance: -
v_gene: TRBV2
j_gene: TRBJ2-3
CDR3aa: CASSPDPRDPNTQYF
CDR3nt: TGTGCCAGCAGTCCCGATCCTCGTGACCCCAATACGCAGTATTTT

d_gene: TRBD1
abundance: -
v_gene: TRBV4-2
j_gene: TRBJ2-4
CDR3aa: CASSQADRGQDIQYF
CDR3nt: TGTGCCAGCAGCCAAGCGGACAGGGGTCAAGACATTCAGTACTTC

d_gene: -
abundance: -
v_gene: TRBV5-1
j_gene: TRBJ1-2
CDR3aa: CASSLSQRGYTF
CDR3nt: TGCGCCAGCAGCTTGAGCCAGCGAGGCTACACCTTC

d_gene: -
abundance: -
v_gene: TRBV28
j_gene: TRBJ1-2
CDR3aa: CASSLNDYGYTF
CDR3nt: TGTGCCAGCAGTTTAAACGACTATGGCTACACCTTC

d_gene: TRBD2
abundance: -
v_gene: TRBV7-2
j_gene: TRBJ2-3
CDR3aa: CASIFAWASGSLGTGTQYF
CDR3nt: TGTGCCAGCATCTTTGCATGGGCTAGCGGGAGTTTGGGGACGGGTACGCAGTATTTT

d_gene: -
abundance: -
v_gene: TRBV11-2
j_gene: TRBJ1-1
CDR3aa: CASTKNPGTPSMNTEAFF
CDR3nt: TGTGCCAGCACCAAAAACCCCGGGACCCCAAGTATGAACACTGAAGCTTTCTTT

d_gene: -
abundance: -
v_gene: TRBV7-2
j_gene: TRBJ2-3
CDR3aa: CLTWTDSAQYF
CDR3nt: TGCCTTACGTGGACCGATAGCGCGCAGTATTTT

d_gene: -
abundance: once
v_gene: TRBV15
j_gene: TRBJ2-6
CDR3aa: CATSRLAVRSGANVLTF
CDR3nt: TGTGCCACCAGCAGGCTGGCAGTCCGATCTGGGGCCAACGTCCTGACTTTC

d_gene: -
abundance: -
v_gene: TRBV14
j_gene: TRBJ2-5
CDR3aa: CASSQDEDNQETQYF
CDR3nt: TGTGCCAGCAGCCAAGATGAGGACAACCAAGAGACCCAGTACTTC

d_gene: -
abundance: -
v_gene: TRBV10-2
j_gene: TRBJ2-5
CDR3aa: CASGSPQETQYF
CDR3nt: TGCGCCAGCGGTTCACCCCAAGAGACCCAGTACTTC

d_gene: -
abundance: -
v_gene: TRBV6-4
j_gene: TRBJ2-2
CDR3aa: CAAGQTGELFF
CDR3nt: TGTGCCGCCGGACAGACCGGGGAGCTGTTTTTT

d_gene: TRBD2
abundance: -
v_gene: TRBV4-3
j_gene: TRBJ2-1
CDR3aa: CAGSQAGTYNEQFF
CDR3nt: TGCGCCGGCAGCCAAGCGGGAACCTACAATGAGCAGTTCTTC

d_gene: -
abundance: few
v_gene: TRBV15
j_gene: TRBJ1-3
CDR3aa: CATSRDGAGAGNTIYF
CDR3nt: TGTGCCACCAGCAGAGATGGGGCAGGCGCTGGAAACACCATATATTTT

d_gene: TRBD1
abundance: -
v_gene: TRBV6-5
j_gene: TRBJ1-2
CDR3aa: CASSRAGTGDYGYTF
CDR3nt: TGTGCCAGCAGTCGTGCCGGGACAGGGGACTATGGCTACACCTTC

d_gene: TRBD1
abundance: -
v_gene: TRBV9
j_gene: TRBJ1-1
CDR3aa: CASSARTGEGDEAFF
CDR3nt: TGTGCCAGCAGCGCTAGGACAGGGGAAGGTGATGAAGCTTTCTTT

d_gene: -
abundance: -
v_gene: TRBV27
j_gene: TRBJ1-1
CDR3aa: CASLTAGRAEAFF
CDR3nt: TGTGCCAGCCTCACTGCGGGACGGGCTGAAGCTTTCTTT

d_gene: -
abundance: -
v_gene: TRBV7-9
j_gene: TRBJ1-3
CDR3aa: CASSLAGGNTIYF
CDR3nt: TGTGCCAGCAGCTTAGCCGGTGGAAACACCATATATTTT

d_gene: -
abundance: -
v_gene: TRBV5-1
j_gene: TRBJ2-7
CDR3aa: CASSVDGSYEQYF
CDR3nt: TGCGCCAGCAGCGTGGACGGTTCCTACGAGCAGTACTTC

d_gene: -
abundance: -
v_gene: TRBV6-5
j_gene: TRBJ1-5
CDR3aa: CASSYLWGSNQPQHF
CDR3nt: TGTGCCAGCAGTTACTTGTGGGGTAGCAATCAGCCCCAGCATTTT

d_gene: TRBD1
abundance: -
v_gene: TRBV2
j_gene: TRBJ2-7
CDR3aa: CASRGQGPYYEQYF
CDR3nt: TGTGCCAGCAGGGGACAGGGACCATACTACGAGCAGTACTTC

d_gene: TRBD1
abundance: -
v_gene: TRBV30
j_gene: TRBJ1-2
CDR3aa: CAWSPPGQGHYGYTF
CDR3nt: TGTGCCTGGAGTCCTCCGGGACAGGGCCACTATGGCTACACCTTC

d_gene: TRBD1
abundance: -
v_gene: TRBV4-3
j_gene: TRBJ2-7
CDR3aa: CASSQGQGAYEQYF
CDR3nt: TGCGCCAGCAGCCAAGGACAGGGGGCCTACGAGCAGTACTTC

d_gene: -
abundance: -
v_gene: TRBV20-1
j_gene: TRBJ1-1
CDR3aa: CSARGNTEAFF
CDR3nt: TGCAGTGCTCGGGGAAACACTGAAGCTTTCTTT

d_gene: -
abundance: few
v_gene: TRBV4-1
j_gene: TRBJ2-7
CDR3aa: CASSRDEYSVEQYF
CDR3nt: TGCGCCAGCAGCCGGGACGAGTATTCGGTCGAGCAGTACTTC

d_gene: -
abundance: few
v_gene: TRBV9
j_gene: TRBJ2-3
CDR3aa: CASSTRRTDTQYF
CDR3nt: TGTGCCAGCAGCACAAGACGCACAGATACGCAGTATTTT

d_gene: -
abundance: -
v_gene: TRBV4-1
j_gene: TRBJ1-1
CDR3aa: CASSQRRGNTEAFF
CDR3nt: TGCGCCAGCAGCCAACGGAGGGGGAACACTGAAGCTTTCTTT

d_gene: -
abundance: many
v_gene: TRBV7-2
j_gene: TRBJ1-2
CDR3aa: CASSLTNYGYTF
CDR3nt: TGTGCCAGCAGCTTAACGAACTATGGCTACACCTTC

d_gene: TRBD1
abundance: -
v_gene: TRBV11-3
j_gene: TRBJ2-7
CDR3aa: CASSLGPTGVYEQYF
CDR3nt: TGTGCCAGCAGCTTAGGCCCGACAGGGGTTTACGAGCAGTACTTC

d_gene: -
abundance: -
v_gene: TRBV5-1
j_gene: TRBJ1-1
CDR3aa: CASSLALMNTEAFF
CDR3nt: TGCGCCAGCAGCTTGGCTCTGATGAACACTGAAGCTTTCTTT

d_gene: TRBD2
abundance: few
v_gene: TRBV10-3
j_gene: TRBJ2-4
CDR3aa: CAISPGLAGGEGNIQYF
CDR3nt: TGTGCCATCAGCCCGGGACTAGCGGGAGGGGAGGGAAACATTCAGTACTTC

d_gene: -
abundance: -
v_gene: TRBV30
j_gene: TRBJ1-1
CDR3aa: CAWTSGERAMNTEAFF
CDR3nt: TGTGCCTGGACCTCTGGGGAGAGGGCCATGAACACTGAAGCTTTCTTT

d_gene: -
abundance: -
v_gene: TRBV7-2
j_gene: TRBJ2-5
CDR3aa: CASSLGRAQETQYF
CDR3nt: TGTGCCAGCAGCTTAGGCAGGGCCCAAGAGACCCAGTACTTC

d_gene: -
abundance: -
v_gene: TRBV18
j_gene: TRBJ1-1
CDR3aa: CASSGQLGTEAFF
CDR3nt: TGTGCCAGCTCAGGACAGCTGGGGACTGAAGCTTTCTTT

d_gene: TRBD1
abundance: -
v_gene: TRBV29-1
j_gene: TRBJ2-2
CDR3aa: CSATGQGAGGELFF
CDR3nt: TGCAGCGCAACCGGACAGGGGGCTGGCGGGGAGCTGTTTTTT

d_gene: -
abundance: -
v_gene: TRBV27
j_gene: TRBJ2-1
CDR3aa: CASSFSFTPYNEQFF
CDR3nt: TGTGCCAGCAGTTTCTCTTTTACTCCCTACAATGAGCAGTTCTTC

d_gene: -
abundance: -
v_gene: TRBV4-2
j_gene: TRBJ2-6
CDR3aa: CASSQEWAYSGANVLTF
CDR3nt: TGTGCCAGCAGCCAAGAGTGGGCCTACTCTGGGGCCAACGTCCTGACTTTC

d_gene: -
abundance: -
v_gene: TRBV11-3
j_gene: TRBJ2-6
CDR3aa: CASSLDRGEGANVLTF
CDR3nt: TGTGCCAGCAGCTTAGACCGCGGGGAAGGGGCCAACGTCCTGACTTTC

d_gene: TRBD1
abundance: -
v_gene: TRBV7-9
j_gene: TRBJ2-1
CDR3aa: CASSWVRDRGDNEQFF
CDR3nt: TGTGCCAGCAGCTGGGTCCGGGACAGGGGTGACAATGAGCAGTTCTTC

d_gene: TRBD1
abundance: once
v_gene: TRBV7-2
j_gene: TRBJ1-4
CDR3aa: CASSKGALNEKLFF
CDR3nt: TGTGCCAGCAGCAAGGGGGCATTGAATGAAAAACTGTTTTTT

d_gene: -
abundance: -
v_gene: TRBV5-1
j_gene: TRBJ1-5
CDR3aa: CASSLAGARNQPQHF
CDR3nt: TGCGCCAGCAGCTTGGCGGGGGCAAGGAATCAGCCCCAGCATTTT

d_gene: TRBD1
abundance: -
v_gene: TRBV6-6
j_gene: TRBJ2-5
CDR3aa: CASIFPGRGETQYF
CDR3nt: TGTGCCAGCATCTTCCCAGGCAGGGGGGAGACCCAGTACTTC

d_gene: -
abundance: -
v_gene: TRBV30
j_gene: TRBJ1-4
CDR3aa: CAWEPGFNEKLFF
CDR3nt: TGTGCCTGGGAACCGGGGTTTAATGAAAAACTGTTTTTT

d_gene: -
abundance: -
v_gene: TRBV18
j_gene: TRBJ1-2
CDR3aa: CASSPPYTRKRSGYTF
CDR3nt: TGTGCCAGCTCACCACCGTACACGAGGAAAAGAAGCGGCTACACCTTC

d_gene: -
abundance: -
v_gene: TRBV4-1
j_gene: TRBJ2-7
CDR3aa: CAPGPLSYEQYF
CDR3nt: TGCGCTCCGGGTCCCCTCTCCTACGAGCAGTACTTC

d_gene: -
abundance: -
v_gene: TRBV5-1
j_gene: TRBJ1-3
CDR3aa: CASSHSGRGVSGNTIYF
CDR3nt: TGCGCCAGCAGCCACTCTGGAAGGGGCGTCTCTGGAAACACCATATATTTT

d_gene: TRBD2
abundance: few
v_gene: TRBV29-1
j_gene: TRBJ2-7
CDR3aa: CSVATAGEQYF
CDR3nt: TGCAGCGTTGCTACAGCGGGGGAGCAGTACTTC

d_gene: TRBD2
abundance: -
v_gene: TRBV18
j_gene: TRBJ2-7
CDR3aa: CASSPRSGGEQYF
CDR3nt: TGTGCCAGCTCACCCCGGTCGGGGGGAGAGCAGTACTTC

d_gene: TRBD1
abundance: -
v_gene: TRBV15
j_gene: TRBJ2-7
CDR3aa: CATSSPDRGSYEQYF
CDR3nt: TGTGCCACCAGCAGTCCCGACAGGGGATCCTACGAGCAGTACTTC

d_gene: -
abundance: few
v_gene: TRBV30
j_gene: TRBJ1-2
CDR3aa: CAWSGALYYGYTF
CDR3nt: TGTGCCTGGAGTGGGGCTTTGTACTATGGCTACACCTTC

d_gene: -
abundance: -
v_gene: TRBV6-1
j_gene: TRBJ2-2
CDR3aa: CASSSDITGELFF
CDR3nt: TGTGCCAGCAGTTCCGACATCACCGGGGAGCTGTTTTTT

d_gene: TRBD2
abundance: few
v_gene: TRBV6-5
j_gene: TRBJ2-5
CDR3aa: CASSYPSGEGQETQYF
CDR3nt: TGTGCCAGCAGTTACCCTAGCGGGGAGGGCCAAGAGACCCAGTACTTC

d_gene: -
abundance: -
v_gene: TRBV19
j_gene: TRBJ1-2
CDR3aa: CASSRGGRESGGYTF
CDR3nt: TGTGCCAGTAGTAGGGGGGGCAGGGAATCCGGCGGCTACACCTTC

d_gene: -
abundance: -
v_gene: TRBV30
j_gene: TRBJ2-5
CDR3aa: CAWRYQETQYF
CDR3nt: TGTGCCTGGAGATACCAAGAGACCCAGTACTTC

d_gene: TRBD2
abundance: -
v_gene: TRBV2
j_gene: TRBJ2-5
CDR3aa: CASTGTSGGEETQYF
CDR3nt: TGTGCCAGTACCGGGACTAGCGGGGGAGAAGAGACCCAGTACTTC

d_gene: TRBD1
abundance: -
v_gene: TRBV5-1
j_gene: TRBJ1-2
CDR3aa: CASSRTGGTNYGYTF
CDR3nt: TGCGCCAGCAGTAGGACAGGGGGCACTAACTATGGCTACACCTTC

d_gene: -
abundance: -
v_gene: TRBV30
j_gene: TRBJ2-3
CDR3aa: CAWSVSTIDTQYF
CDR3nt: TGTGCCTGGAGTGTTTCAACTATTGATACGCAGTATTTT

d_gene: -
abundance: few
v_gene: TRBV28
j_gene: TRBJ1-2
CDR3aa: CASRIPRDRGGYTF
CDR3nt: TGTGCCAGCAGGATTCCCCGGGACCGAGGGGGCTACACCTTC